Given below is one T cell receptor beta chain in context. In assigning cohorts, the study relied on participant-reported clinical history. Either two negative PCRs, clearance, or symptom resolution qualified Cohort 3 donors as recovered. The data belong to a study of blood T cell repertoires in COVID-19. For the study at large: COVID-19 samples collected from the United States, Italy and Spain covered acute and convalescent phases. Nucleic acid was either cDNA or gDNA, and it came from T cells, B-cell-depleted T cells, or PBMCs.

Only in-frame clones appear in the TCRdb table, and some are missing; sequencing was by immunoSEQ multiplex PCR. The table has 200,000 or so clones, 87% seen once. Trimming pared 4 bases from V and 5 bases from J, leaving 11 bases between. The CDR3 contains 13 residues. Germline V CDR1 and CDR2: SGHTA, FQGTGA. Sequenced material: PBMCs or T cells enriched from blood (not recorded which). The chain has TRBV7-3 and TRBJ1-1, with TRBD1 as a possible D gene (6 bases). The sequence derives from a man in his thirties or forties who had recovered from COVID-19. This CDR3 reads CASSSGAGTEAFF. CDR3 nucleotide sequence: TGTGCCAGCAGCTCAGGGGCCGGGACTGAAGCTTTCTTT.